Each of the 22 T cell receptor beta chains below was sequenced from the same sample in a study of control samples from healthy donors and cancer patients (TCRdb year 2020). Library preparation employed the immunoSEQ multiplex PCR assay. TCRdb retrieved this table from immuneACCESS and kept in-frame rearrangements only. Not all clones are present; in checked studies, unresolved V genes account for under half, and no reason is known for the remainder. The sample contains about 120,000 clones, roughly 91% of them found a single time. About 8.7% of the sample rests with the top ten. The material sequenced was blood. The receptor source for this set is a man aged 35 to 55 in good health.

This chain connects TRBV3-1 (or the pseudogene TRBV3-2) to TRBJ1-2; D gene unclear. V was shortened by 2 bases and J by 7 bases, with 11 bases between the two germline ends. The CDR3 spans 13 residues. The germline V gene encodes CDR1 LGHDT and CDR2 YNNKEL (reference sequence). Here the CDR3 reads CASSQFPAVGYTF. For the CDR3, the DNA is TGTGCCAGCAGCCAATTCCCGGCGGTTGGCTACACCTTC.

This clone was detected only once. This rearrangement joins TRBV24-1 to TRBJ1-1; tentative D call: TRBD1 (5 bases). V gave up 3 bases and J gave up 10 bases, with 14 bases separating them. This CDR3 region has 13 residues. CDR1 and CDR2 from the germline V gene are KGHDR and SFDVKD. Here the CDR3 reads CATSDMGEVGAFF. CDR3 sequence (DNA): TGTGCCACCAGTGATATGGGGGAAGTAGGAGCTTTCTTT.

CDR3 amino acids: CASSQEDRGRHGYTF. CDR3 bases: TGCGCCAGCAGCCAAGAGGACAGGGGACGGCATGGCTACACCTTC. This chain joins TRBV4-3 and TRBJ1-2; 9 nucleotides match TRBD1. Germline-derived CDR1 and CDR2 are LGHNA and YSLEER. Trimming removed 0 bases from V and 6 bases from J; junction bases left unmatched: 5. The CDR3 totals 15 residues.

Concerning this clone: The same CDR3 is also encoded by other DNA sequences in this sample. This chain links TRBV6-1 with TRBJ1-4, with TRBD1 as a possible D gene (5 bases). V lost 3 bases and J 4 bases, leaving 9 bases between the germline ends. Germline V gene lookup returns CDR1 MNHNS and CDR2 SASEGT. The CDR3 consists of 14 residues. The CDR3, as DNA: TGTGCCAGCAGTGAGGGGGGGGGTAATGAAAAACTGTTTTTT. This codes for CASSEGGGNEKLFF.

The V and J genes are TRBV27 and TRBJ1-2; tentatively, D is TRBD1 (6 bases). The CDR3 has 14 residues. Germline-derived CDR1 and CDR2 are MNHEY and SMNVEV (reference sequence). Trimming shortened V by 6 bases and J by 8 bases, and 19 bases separated the two germline ends. The CDR3 protein is CASRDTGRRGGYTF. For the CDR3, the DNA is TGTGCCAGCAGAGATACAGGGAGACGGGGGGGCTACACCTTC.

J is TRBJ2-5 and V is TRBV30, with no clear D. The CDR3 spans 13 residues. With 1 base removed from V and 5 bases from J, the gap between germline ends came to 11 bases. Germline values: CDR1 GTSNPN, CDR2 SVGIG (reference sequence). The CDR3 DNA reads TGTGCCTGGAGTGGCGGTTATCCTGAGACCCAGTACTTC. Protein: CAWSGGYPETQYF.

V is TRBV7-9 and J is TRBJ2-2; TRBD1 aligns across 8 bases. Trimming cost V 5 bases and J 4 bases; bases outside gene matches: 6. Germline V CDR1 and CDR2: SEHNR, FQNEAQ (reference sequence). The CDR3 is 15 residues long. CDR3 coding DNA: TGTGCCAGCAGCGCACAGGGGGTAGGCACCGGGGAGCTGTTTTTT. Protein sequence: CASSAQGVGTGELFF. Supplemented by reference TRBV7-9 and TRBJ2-2, the full variable domain reads DTGVSQNPRHKITKRGQNVTFRCDPISEHNRLYWYRQTLGQGPEFLTYFQNEAQLEKSRLLSDRFSAERPKGSFSTLEIQRTEQGDSAMYLCASSAQGVGTGELFFGEGSRLTVL.

The rearrangement uses TRBV5-1 and TRBJ2-3; weak D call: TRBD1 (6 bases). Germline V CDR1 and CDR2: SGHRS, YFSETQ. The CDR3 is made up of 16 amino acids. The V gene lost 4 bases and the J gene lost 3 bases, with 18 bases spanning the gap. CDR3 DNA sequence: TGCGCCAGCAGCGCTTGGGGGCCTAGGGGAACAGATACGCAGTATTTT. Its protein product is CASSAWGPRGTDTQYF. The full variable domain, with the rest looked up from reference TRBV5-1 and TRBJ2-3, is KAGVTQTPRYLIKTRGQQVTLSCSPISGHRSVSWYQQTPGQGLQFLFEYFSETQRNKGNFPGRFSGRQFSNSRSEMNVSTLELGDSALYLCASSAWGPRGTDTQYFGPGTRLTVL.

This clone showed up just a few times. The chain is built from TRBV5-1 and TRBJ2-5; 8 bases are a match to TRBD2. Losses at the gene ends were 4 bases for V and 2 bases for J; bases not matched to a gene: 1. CDR1 SGHRS and CDR2 YFSETQ come from the germline V gene. This CDR3 region has 13 residues. CDR3 DNA sequence: TGCGCCAGCAGCCGGGAGGGACAAGAGACCCAGTACTTC. Protein product: CASSREGQETQYF.

Regarding this clone: The conserved closing phenylalanine or tryptophan is absent in this CDR3, likely reflecting a read error. The DNA is left out, because the CDR3 cannot be placed on it with certainty; the CDR3 is given as TCRdb lists it. The V call is TRBV27, the J call TRBJ2-7. 12 amino acids form the CDR3, both terminal residues included. Looked up from germline, CDR1 is MNHEY and CDR2 is SMNVEV (reference sequence). The chain's CDR3 is CASSSPFSHLYL.

Details on this clone: Other DNA sequences within the sample encode an identical CDR3. The chain combines TRBV18 with TRBJ2-1, with D unclear. Germline lookup yields CDR1 KGHSH and CDR2 LQKENI. V gave up 0 bases and J gave up 6 bases, with 6 bases separating them. This CDR3 comprises 13 residues. The CDR3: CASSPPSSNEQFF. The CDR3, as DNA: TGTGCCAGCTCACCACCATCTTCCAATGAGCAGTTCTTC. The full variable domain, in which reference TRBV18 and TRBJ2-1 provide the parts outside the CDR3, is NAGVMQNPRHLVRRRGQEARLRCSPMKGHSHVYWYRQLPEEGLKFMVYLQKENIIDESGMPKERFSAEFPKEGPSILRIQQVVRGDSAAYFCASSPPSSNEQFFGPGTRLTVL.

This chain connects TRBV6-6 to TRBJ2-1; perhaps TRBD2 as D (6 bases). CDR1 MNHNY and CDR2 SVGAGI come from the germline V gene (reference sequence). The CDR3 sequence is 12 residues long. The ends were cut back, 4 bases at V and 9 bases at J, with 10 bases in the middle. The CDR3 DNA sequence: TGTGCCAGCAGTTTCCGCGGGACTGAGCAGTTCTTC. Protein: CASSFRGTEQFF.

This chain joins TRBV5-1 and TRBJ2-3; D is undetermined. This CDR3 region has 18 residues. Deletions cut 4 bases from V and 4 bases from J, with 25 bases between. The germline V gene has CDR1 SGHRS and CDR2 YFSETQ. The CDR3 reads CASSPTIGPSDGSDTQYF. CDR3 DNA: TGCGCCAGCAGCCCGACCATAGGACCTAGTGATGGGTCAGATACGCAGTATTTT.

V usage is TRBV27 and J usage is TRBJ1-1; D might be TRBD1 (5 bases). The V gene's germline CDR1 is MNHEY and CDR2 SMNVEV (reference sequence). CDR3 length: 12 residues. V lost 2 bases and J lost 10, with 11 bases in between. The CDR3: CASSLGGGRAFF. CDR3 in DNA: TGTGCCAGCAGTTTAGGGGGTGGGCGAGCTTTCTTT.

In DNA, the CDR3 is TGTGCCAGCAGTTACTCCCAGGGGAACACTGAAGCTTTCTTT. Amino acids: CASSYSQGNTEAFF. The J gene is TRBJ1-1, the V gene TRBV6-2 or TRBV6-3, with TRBD1 as a possible D gene (5 bases). V was cut by 0 bases and J by 1 base, with 6 bases left in between. The CDR3 loop spans 14 amino acids. Germline CDR1 is MNHEY and CDR2 is SVGEGT.

This clone was counted once. This chain connects TRBV18 to TRBJ1-3; 7 positions match TRBD1. This CDR3 has 16 amino acids. Germline V gives CDR1 KGHSH, CDR2 LQKENI. J was trimmed by 3 bases and V by 5 bases; bases with no gene match: 10. CDR3 DNA: TGTGCCAGCTCAACTGGACAGGCGGATATTGGAAACACCATATATTTT. This translates into CASSTGQADIGNTIYF.

This chain connects TRBV7-9 to TRBJ2-1; D unclear. This CDR3 has 13 amino acids. The V and J ends lost 2 bases and 9 bases respectively, with 11 bases between them. CDR1 SEHNR and CDR2 FQNEAQ come from the germline V gene (reference sequence). This CDR3 reads CASSLKSGIEQFF. CDR3 coding DNA: TGTGCCAGCAGCTTAAAGAGTGGCATTGAGCAGTTCTTC.

V and J are TRBV11-3 and TRBJ2-3; D remains ambiguous. The V gene lost 2 bases and the J gene lost 2 bases, with 8 bases spanning the gap. CDR1 is SGHNT and CDR2 is YENEEA in the germline V gene. The CDR3 spans 14 residues. DNA of the CDR3: TGTGCCAGCAGCTTAAAGTCTTCCACAGATACGCAGTATTTT. Amino acids: CASSLKSSTDTQYF. Full variable domain (remainder filled in from reference TRBV11-3 and TRBJ2-3): EAGVVQSPRYKIIEKKQPVAFWCNPISGHNTLYWYLQNLGQGPELLIRYENEEAVDDSQLPKDRFSAERLKGVDSTLKIQPAELGDSAVYLCASSLKSSTDTQYFGPGTRLTVL.

This clone was detected only once. This sequence joins TRBV30 and TRBJ1-3; the D is unclear. Trimming left V 4 bases short and J 1 base short, with 11 bases between. Germline CDR1 and CDR2: GTSNPN and SVGIG (reference sequence). The CDR3 runs to 14 residues. CDR3 in amino acids: CAWKAVLSGNTIYF. The CDR3 DNA reads as TGTGCCTGGAAGGCAGTCCTTTCTGGAAACACCATATATTTT. The complete variable domain, with remaining parts taken from reference TRBV30 and TRBJ1-3, reads SQTIHQWPATLVQPVGSPLSLECTVEGTSNPNLYWYRQAAGRGLQLLFYSVGIGQISSEVPQNLSASRPQDRQFILSSKKLLLSDSGFYLCAWKAVLSGNTIYFGEGSWLTVV.

This chain joins TRBV24-1 and TRBJ2-2; D is undetermined. The germline gives CDR1 KGHDR, CDR2 SFDVKD. Trimming took off 1 base at V and 6 bases at J, with 2 bases between the two ends. CDR3 length equals 12 residues. The CDR3 reads CATSDFPGELFF. The CDR3 DNA follows: TGTGCCACCAGTGATTTTCCCGGGGAGCTGTTTTTT.

J is TRBJ1-4 and V is TRBV3-1 (or the pseudogene TRBV3-2); D remains ambiguous. The germline gives CDR1 LGHDT, CDR2 YNNKEL (reference sequence). The length of the CDR3 is 12 residues. The ends were cut back, 4 bases at V and 7 bases at J, with 7 bases in the middle. The CDR3 here is CASSRLAEKLFF. As DNA, the CDR3 is TGTGCCAGCAGCCGTCTTGCTGAAAAACTGTTTTTT.

The chain is built from TRBV19 and TRBJ1-5; no clear D. There are 14 residues in the CDR3. The germline gives CDR1 LNHDA, CDR2 SQIVND (reference sequence). V lost 7 bases, J lost 2 bases, and 12 bases lay in between. CDR3 residues: CASTPSRGNQPQHF. DNA for the CDR3: TGTGCCAGTACCCCCTCGAGAGGCAATCAGCCCCAGCATTTT.